One and the same sample provided the 22 T cell receptor beta chains below, sequenced in a study of tumor-infiltrating lymphocytes in primary liver carcinoma (dated 2017 in TCRdb). This sample was sequenced with an Illumina HiSeq 2500. TCRbeta-specific cDNA was reverse-transcribed from 500 to 550 ng total RNA using a constant-region primer and ProtoScript II reverse transcriptase. TCRbeta libraries were built with three nested multiplex PCR rounds, a slightly modified ARM-PCR procedure. Each of the first two PCR rounds ran for roughly 11 cycles and used multiplex TRBV1-TRBV30 forward primers together with a Cbeta reverse primer. Using fastp trimming at Q25 and MiXCR clonotype assembly, TCRdb reanalyzed the public sequencing data and kept in-frame beta chains. When rows share a CDR3 protein, they turn into one entry using the most common DNA and genes. In this sample the table shows 100,000 to 150,000 distinct CDR3 sequences, 60% to 70% of which occur a single time. Of the sample, about a tenth falls within the top ten clones.

Total RNA and DNA were co-extracted from around 20-30 mg of bulk tissue with the AllPrep DNA/RNA mini kit, without cell sorting. Sequencing input: liver tumor tissue from sampling region 1. The sample's cell subset or site, from its label and the paper: tumor region T1, superior pole. The source of these receptors is a woman aged 60-75 years with primary liver carcinoma and hepatitis B virus infection.

Regarding this clonotype: At one end, the junction sequence differs from germline, possibly due to a read error. The chain employs TRBV6-5 and TRBJ1-2; 9 nucleotides align to TRBD1. Germline V gene data show CDR1 as MNHEY and CDR2 as SVGAGI. The CDR3 spans 17 residues. The CDR3: CASSPYRTGEGPNGYTF. DNA of the CDR3: TGTGCTAGCAGTCCCTATAGGACAGGGGAGGGTCCTAATGGCTACACCTTC.

This clonotype was found many times. V is TRBV10-3 and J is TRBJ1-2; D uncertain. Germline CDR1 reads ENHRY; CDR2 reads SYGVKD. This CDR3 is built from 13 residues. V lost 2 bases, J lost 0 bases, and 4 bases lay in between. The CDR3 region has the DNA TGTGCCATCAGTGAGGGGCCTAACTATGGCTACACCTTC. Residues: CAISEGPNYGYTF.

Worth noting for this clonotype: This clone may be a read error of a much larger clone one base away. The rearrangement joins TRBV20-1 to TRBJ2-7; D unresolved. This CDR3 is 11 amino acids long. Deletions cut 6 bases from V and 2 bases from J, with 8 bases between. Germline values: CDR1 DFQATT, CDR2 SNEGSKA (reference sequence). Here the CDR3 DNA reads TGCAGTGCCCAGTCCACCTACGAGCAGTACTTC. Residues: CSAQSTYEQYF.

As for this clonotype: With a much larger clone just one base away, this may be a read error. V is TRBV10-3 and J is TRBJ2-2; TRBD1 matches at 10 bases. The CDR3 is 15 amino acids. Germline V gene lookup returns CDR1 ENHRY and CDR2 SYGVKD. CDR3 nucleotide sequence: TGTGCCATCAGGACAGGGGGCATGAACACCGGGGAGGTGTTTTTT. Translated, it gives CAIRTGGMNTGEVFF.

The genes are TRBV12-3 or TRBV12-4 and TRBJ2-7; D is perhaps TRBD1 (5 bases). Trimming cost V 9 bases and J 4 bases, with 19 bases left between them. This CDR3 has 14 residues. The CDR3 nucleotides read TGTGCCAGTAGGACACAAGGGGATGGATACGAGCAGTACTTC. It yields the protein CASRTQGDGYEQYF.

For this clonotype: One end of the junction does not line up with germline, which may come from a read error. The V call is TRBV11-1, the J call TRBJ2-3; perhaps TRBD1 as D (5 bases). This CDR3 has 14 amino acids. Germline V gene lookup returns CDR1 SGHAT and CDR2 FQDESV (reference sequence). CDR3: CASSLRRRTGESHF. The CDR3 DNA reads TGTGCCAGCAGCTTAAGGCGACGTACAGGAGAGTCTCACTTT.

V gene TRBV20-1 combines with J gene TRBJ1-2; TRBD1 might be the D (6 bases). Trimming stripped 5 bases from V and 4 bases from J, with 14 bases between. The CDR3 is made up of 13 amino acids. The germline gives CDR1 DFQATT, CDR2 SNEGSKA (reference sequence). The CDR3 DNA reads as TGCAGTGCTCCCGGGACATCTGGCTATGGCTACACCTTC. This sequence encodes CSAPGTSGYGYTF.

The chain employs TRBV28 and TRBJ1-1, with D unclear. The V gene lost 6 bases and the J gene lost 3 bases, with 11 bases spanning the gap. The germline gives CDR1 MDHEN, CDR2 SYDVKM. This CDR3 is built from 13 residues. The CDR3 region is CASSPIPYTEAFF. Written as DNA, the CDR3 is TGTGCCAGCAGCCCCATACCCTACACTGAAGCTTTCTTT.

As concerns this clonotype: A read error may be the cause here, since a much bigger clone is one base away. The chain links TRBV14 to TRBJ1-1, with 9 positions matching TRBD1. CDR1 and CDR2 (germline): SGHDN, FVKESK. The CDR3 consists of 13 residues. The CDR3 protein is CGSSLNPGTGSIF. The CDR3 DNA reads as TGTGGCAGCAGCCTGAACCCCGGGACAGGGTCGATCTTT.

The table lists this clonotype with a few counts. This chain links TRBV30 with TRBJ2-7; weak D call: TRBD2 (6 bases). Germline assignment: CDR1 GTSNPN and CDR2 SVGIG (reference sequence). V gave up 0 bases and J gave up 0 bases, with 12 bases separating them. The CDR3 contains 15 residues. CDR3 loop: CAWSVWGTASYEQYF. CDR3 DNA sequence: TGTGCCTGGAGTGTATGGGGGACTGCCTCCTACGAGCAGTACTTC.

The chain has TRBV28 and TRBJ1-5; 8 bases are shared with TRBD1. The germline gives CDR1 MDHEN, CDR2 SYDVKM. Trimming removed 1 base from V and 2 bases from J; junction bases left unmatched: 1. The CDR3 consists of 15 residues. The CDR3 sequence is CASSLSTGGNQPQHF. CDR3 bases: TGTGCCAGCAGTTTATCGACAGGGGGCAATCAGCCCCAGCATTTT.

About this clonotype: Just one base apart from a much larger clone, this may be a read error. The chain couples TRBV28 to TRBJ2-7; D unresolved. The CDR3 loop spans 16 amino acids. Germline V lookup: CDR1 MDHEN, CDR2 SYDVKM. The chain's CDR3 is CACSFFTGRYIDEQYF. The CDR3 DNA follows: TGTGCCTGCAGTTTTTTTACTGGGCGGTATATAGACGAGCAGTACTTC.

This clonotype was picked up many times. CDR3 coding DNA: TGTGCCAGCAGTTCCGGGTCCGGGACAGACTTGAATGGCTACACCTTC. Protein: CASSSGSGTDLNGYTF. The chain carries TRBV28 and TRBJ1-2; TRBD1 agrees at 7 bases. The CDR3 totals 16 residues. The V and J ends lost 4 bases and 6 bases, in that order; junction bases with no gene match: 14. Looked up from germline, CDR1 is MDHEN and CDR2 is SYDVKM.

A note on this clonotype: The conserved phenylalanine or tryptophan is not found at the CDR3 terminus, so this likely reflects a read error. This rearrangement joins TRBV29-1 to TRBJ2-7; 9 bases are a match to TRBD2. The CDR3 covers 14 residues. Germline V gene lookup returns CDR1 SQVTM and CDR2 ANQGSEA. The CDR3 sequence: CSVSDGTSPYEQYL. Here the CDR3 DNA reads TGCAGTGTTTCGGATGGGACTAGCCCTTACGAGCAGTACTTG.

This clonotype was seen many times. The chain has TRBV29-1 and TRBJ2-5, with 7 bases fitting TRBD2. Trimming at V came to 4 bases and at J to 4 bases, leaving 18 bases not matched to a gene. The CDR3 is 17 amino acids. Germline CDR1 reads SQVTM; CDR2 reads ANQGSEA. CDR3 protein: CSVASVERGRYGETQYF. CDR3 bases: TGCAGCGTTGCGTCGGTCGAGCGGGGAAGATACGGAGAGACCCAGTACTTC.

Worth noting for this clonotype: A much larger clonotype is one base distant, so this may be a read error. Since no conserved phenylalanine or tryptophan closes the CDR3, a read error is the likely cause. The genes are TRBV4-2 and TRBJ2-3; TRBD2 aligns across 15 bases. The CDR3 sequence is 19 residues long. The V gene's germline CDR1 is LGHNA and CDR2 YNFKEQ. V was clipped by 5 bases and J by 1 base; unmatched bases: 10. The CDR3 sequence is CASSELGLAGGSGTDTQYY. Here the CDR3 DNA reads TGTGCCAGCAGCGAGCTCGGACTAGCGGGAGGGTCCGGCACAGATACGCAGTATTAT.

This clonotype appeared a single time. A read error may explain this, as a much larger clone is one base away. The genes are TRBV6-6 and TRBJ1-5; 8 bases align to TRBD1. CDR3 length: 17 residues. Unmatched junction bases numbered 10, after V lost 5 bases and J lost 1 base. The germline V gene encodes CDR1 MNHNY and CDR2 SVGAGI (reference sequence). Here the CDR3 reads CASSTNRGTISNQPQHF. The CDR3 DNA follows: TGTGCCAGCAGTACAAACAGGGGGACCATAAGCAATCAGCCCCAGCATTTT.

Comments on this clonotype: Just one base apart from a much larger clone, this may be a read error. The chain links TRBV14 to TRBJ2-3; D remains ambiguous. This CDR3 spans 12 amino acids. V dropped 2 bases and J dropped 9 bases, with 9 bases sitting between them. CDR1 and CDR2 from the germline V gene are SGHDN and FVKESK. The CDR3 reads CASSQPSRTQYF. The CDR3 DNA reads as TGTGCCAGCAGCCAACCGAGTAGGACGCAGTATTTT.

In its sample, this clonotype was seen once. The conserved phenylalanine or tryptophan normally closing the CDR3 is absent here, so this likely arose from a read error. The V call is TRBV5-1, the J call TRBJ2-3; D is perhaps TRBD2 (5 bases). Trimming cost V 3 bases and J 6 bases, with 14 bases left between them. The CDR3 length is 14 residues. Germline CDR1 reads SGHRS; CDR2 reads YFSETQ. The CDR3 DNA is TGCGCCAGCAGCTCGAGCGGTGGGGAGGATACGCAGTATTCT. This sequence encodes CASSSSGGEDTQYS.

The rearrangement links TRBV11-3 to TRBJ2-5; possibly TRBD2 for D (7 bases). V lost 5 bases, J lost 14 bases, and 27 bases lay in between. The CDR3 length is 15 residues. Germline V gene lookup returns CDR1 SGHNT and CDR2 YENEEA. The CDR3 sequence: CASSPGTGGNYEHYF. The DNA for the CDR3 is TGTGCCAGCAGCCCCGGGACGGGGGGCAACTATGAGCACTACTTC. Using reference TRBV11-3 and TRBJ2-5 for the parts outside the CDR3, the full variable domain is EAGVVQSPRYKIIEKKQPVAFWCNPISGHNTLYWYLQNLGQGPELLIRYENEEAVDDSQLPKDRFSAERLKGVDSTLKIQPAELGDSAVYLCASSPGTGGNYEHYFGPGTRLLVL.

As concerns this clonotype: With a much larger clone just one base away, this may be a read error. The J gene is TRBJ1-1, the V gene TRBV6-5; 9 nucleotides align to TRBD1. The germline V gene encodes CDR1 MNHEY and CDR2 SVGAGI. CDR3 length equals 14 residues. The DNA of the CDR3 is TGTACCAGCAGTACCGGGACAGGGTTGACTGAAGCTTTCTTT. It yields the protein CTSSTGTGLTEAFF.

To note about this clonotype: A much larger clone sits a single nucleotide away, making a read error possible. The V and J genes are TRBV6-5 and TRBJ1-1, with D unresolved. This CDR3 has 13 residues. Germline CDR1 and CDR2: MNHEY and SVGAGI. CDR3 amino acids: CTSSQEVNTEAFF. In DNA form, the CDR3 reads TGTACCAGCAGTCAAGAGGTAAACACTGAAGCTTTCTTT.